The next 31 T cell receptor beta chains were all read from a single sample in a study of glioma-infiltrating T cells (dated by TCRdb to 2016 to 2017). The instrument was an Illumina MiSeq. TCR alpha and beta CDR3 regions were amplified with the iRepertoire nested amplicon-rescue multiplex PCR (arm-PCR) platform from RNA. Starting from the raw public reads, TCRdb applied fastp trimming at Q25, assembled clones with MiXCR and retained in-frame beta chains. One record per CDR3 amino acid sequence lists the most common genes and DNA. The sample table contains about 410,000 distinct CDR3 sequences; only one count was recorded for 41% of them. 12% of the sample goes to the ten largest clones. What was sequenced was glioma tissue, nonneoplastic brain tissue, or PBMCs (not recorded which). The receptors derive from a human donor with low-grade glioma or glioblastoma, undergoing nonglioma brain surgery, or in good health (not recorded which).

To note about this clonotype: It may be a read error: a sequence one base away is much more abundant. The chain has TRBV20-1 and TRBJ1-2, with no clear D. This CDR3 has 13 residues. Trimming removed 6 bases from V and 4 bases from J, with 15 bases in between. CDR1 and CDR2 from the germline V gene are DFQATT and SNEGSKA (reference sequence). DNA for the CDR3: TGCAGTGCCAACCCGAGTAGCGCCTATGGCTACACCTTC. It yields the protein CSANPSSAYGYTF.

This clonotype was observed many times. The rearrangement links TRBV6-1 to TRBJ1-5, with 7 bases fitting TRBD1. The CDR3 loop spans 13 amino acids. The junction had 5 bases not matched to a gene; V was cut back by 5 bases and J by 7 bases. The germline CDR1 and CDR2 sequences are MNHNS and SASEGT. The CDR3 protein is CASSRQGNQPQHF. The CDR3 nucleotides read TGTGCCAGCAGTAGACAGGGTAACCAGCCCCAGCATTTT.

The J gene is TRBJ2-3, the V gene TRBV4-1, with TRBD2 matching over 7 bases. CDR3 length equals 15 residues. V was clipped by 0 bases and J by 4 bases; unmatched bases: 4. Germline assignment: CDR1 MGHRA and CDR2 YSYEKL. CDR3 sequence reads: CASSQDRGGADTQYF. Written as DNA, the CDR3 is TGCGCCAGCAGCCAAGACCGGGGAGGGGCAGATACGCAGTATTTT.

Only a few counts were recorded for this clonotype. This chain connects TRBV5-6 to TRBJ1-1; 8 bases are a match to TRBD1. CDR3 length: 15 residues. Losses at the gene ends were 5 bases for V and 0 bases for J; bases not matched to a gene: 6. From germline, CDR1 is SGHDT and CDR2 YYEEEE. The CDR3 DNA sequence: TGTGCCAGCAGATTTGGGGACAGGTTGAACACTGAAGCTTTCTTT. Protein: CASRFGDRLNTEAFF.

This clonotype was recorded many times. V and J are TRBV27 and TRBJ2-1; 11 bases map to TRBD2. Losses at the gene ends were 6 bases for V and 2 bases for J; bases not matched to a gene: 6. The CDR3 has 16 amino acids. Per the germline V gene, CDR1 is MNHEY and CDR2 is SMNVEV (reference sequence). The CDR3 DNA is TGTGCCAGCAGCCTACTAGCGGGAGATCCCTACAATGAGCAGTTCTTC. Protein product: CASSLLAGDPYNEQFF.

V usage is TRBV9 and J usage is TRBJ1-1; tentative D call: TRBD1 (5 bases). The germline V and J ends were trimmed by 4 bases and 4 bases, with 17 bases remaining between them. Germline CDR1 reads SGDLS; CDR2 reads YYNGEE. The length of the CDR3 is 15 residues. The CDR3 protein is CASSIGERLGTEAFF. The CDR3 nucleotides are TGTGCCAGCAGCATAGGGGAAAGGCTTGGCACTGAAGCTTTCTTT.

This clonotype was seen more than once but under ten times. This chain links TRBV4-1 with TRBJ1-1, with 7 bases identical to TRBD1. This CDR3 has 16 residues. With 6 bases clipped from V and 6 bases from J, the junction kept 16 bases outside the gene matches. Per the germline V gene, CDR1 is MGHRA and CDR2 is YSYEKL. The CDR3 DNA is TGCGCCAGCAGTCGCCCGGGACAGCGGGAGAGGCCTGAAGCTTTCTTT. It is translated as CASSRPGQRERPEAFF.

This clonotype was seen a handful of times. DNA for the CDR3: TGTGCCAGCTCACTTGGACACGGTCGGGATGAGCAGTTCTTC. It yields the protein CASSLGHGRDEQFF. The chain recombines TRBV18 with TRBJ2-1; D perhaps matches TRBD1 (5 bases). Germline assignment: CDR1 KGHSH and CDR2 LQKENI. V lost 4 bases and J lost 8, with 15 bases in between. This CDR3 is 14 amino acids long.

The rearrangement joins TRBV28 to TRBJ2-7, with 13 bases aligning to TRBD2. Germline lookup yields CDR1 MDHEN and CDR2 SYDVKM. The CDR3 length is 15 residues. CDR3 region: CVSSSLAGGVYEQYF. In DNA, the CDR3 is TGTGTTAGCAGTTCACTAGCGGGAGGGGTCTACGAGCAGTACTTC.

Only a few counts were recorded for this clonotype. The CDR3 sequence: CASSPPGASSYNEQFF. CDR3 nucleotide sequence: TGTGCCAGCTCACCACCAGGGGCGAGCTCCTACAATGAGCAGTTCTTC. This rearrangement joins TRBV18 to TRBJ2-1; tentatively, D is TRBD1 (5 bases). Germline-derived CDR1 and CDR2 are KGHSH and LQKENI. This CDR3 has 16 amino acids. The germline V and J ends were trimmed by 0 bases and 0 bases, with 9 bases remaining between them.

CDR3 residues: CATEAGQSTDTQYF. CDR3 DNA sequence: TGTGCCACCGAAGCTGGACAGAGCACAGATACGCAGTATTTT. V is TRBV24-1 and J is TRBJ2-3; D may be TRBD1 (6 bases). The germline gives CDR1 KGHDR, CDR2 SFDVKD. V was pared by 9 bases and J by 0 bases, with 12 bases between. The CDR3 spans 14 residues.

This clonotype has just a few counts. This chain connects TRBV20-1 to TRBJ2-1; 7 positions match TRBD1. The CDR3 contains 16 residues. Per germline, CDR1 DFQATT and CDR2 SNEGSKA (reference sequence). J lost 4 bases, V lost 3 bases, and 12 bases had no gene match. CDR3 in amino acids: CSASPHRDSMYNEQFF. In nucleotides, the CDR3 is TGCAGTGCTAGCCCTCACCGGGACAGTATGTACAATGAGCAGTTCTTC.

This clonotype was observed once. One junction end disagrees with the germline gene, perhaps due to a read error. This chain links TRBV6-5 with TRBJ2-1; D is uncertain. The CDR3 sequence is 14 residues long. Germline V CDR1 and CDR2: MNHEY, SVGAGI. CDR3 loop: CASSFPGLYNERFF. As DNA, the CDR3 is TGTGCCAGCAGTTTTCCAGGTCTCTACAATGAGCGGTTCTTC.

Remarks on this clonotype: A clone one base away is much larger, so this may be a read error. V gene TRBV12-3 or TRBV12-4 combines with J gene TRBJ2-5; possibly TRBD2 for D (5 bases). The V end lost 8 bases, the J end lost 5 bases, and 18 bases lay between the germline ends. This CDR3 has 14 residues. The CDR3 loop is CASSEEAEVETQYF. As DNA, the CDR3 is TGTGCCAGCTCAGAAGAAGCGGAAGTGGAGACCCAGTACTTC.

V and J are TRBV6-2 or TRBV6-3 and TRBJ2-4; D perhaps matches TRBD2 (6 bases). The length of the CDR3 is 19 residues. Germline V gene data show CDR1 as MNHEY and CDR2 as SVGEGT. Trimming shortened V by 2 bases and J by 0 bases, and 20 bases separated the two germline ends. The CDR3 spells CASSYPSLVAERAKNIQYF. The CDR3 coding sequence is TGTGCCAGCAGTTACCCCTCGTTGGTAGCGGAGCGAGCCAAAAACATTCAGTACTTC.

The chain links TRBV28 to TRBJ2-7, with TRBD2 matching 10 bases. The CDR3 loop spans 15 amino acids. V gave up 5 bases and J gave up 3 bases; unmatched junction bases: 7. Germline V lookup: CDR1 MDHEN, CDR2 SYDVKM. CDR3 nucleotide sequence: TGTGCCAGCAGTGGGCCACTAGCGGGATTCTACGAGCAGTACTTC. This sequence encodes CASSGPLAGFYEQYF.

There are many counts of this clonotype. The genes are TRBV7-2 and TRBJ1-2, with D hard to call. Between the trimmed V and J ends, which lost 3 bases and 0 bases, there was a span of 8 bases. Germline values: CDR1 SGHTA, CDR2 FQGNSA. This CDR3 is built from 14 residues. CDR3 loop: CASSFDLTNYGYTF. For the CDR3, the DNA is TGTGCCAGCAGCTTCGATTTAACTAACTATGGCTACACCTTC.

With respect to this clonotype: It may be a read error: a sequence one base away is much more abundant. The chain joins TRBV28 to TRBJ1-1; D is unclear. CDR1 and CDR2 (germline): MDHEN, SYDVKM. The CDR3 length is 13 residues. The CDR3 region has the DNA TGTGCCGGCAGCCGAGGGTGGAACACTGAAGCTTTCTTT. Its translation is CAGSRGWNTEAFF.

This clonotype has just a few counts. The V and J genes are TRBV18 and TRBJ1-5, with D unresolved. CDR3 length: 13 amino acids. The V end lost 5 bases, the J end lost 3 bases, and 8 bases lay between the germline ends. Germline values: CDR1 KGHSH, CDR2 LQKENI. The CDR3 DNA reads as TGTGCCAGCTCAGGGAGAATCAATCAGCCCCAGCATTTT. This codes for CASSGRINQPQHF. Drawing the rest from reference TRBV18 and TRBJ1-5, the complete variable domain is NAGVMQNPRHLVRRRGQEARLRCSPMKGHSHVYWYRQLPEEGLKFMVYLQKENIIDESGMPKERFSAEFPKEGPSILRIQQVVRGDSAAYFCASSGRINQPQHFGDGTRLSIL.

This clonotype is labeled as medium-sized. The rearrangement joins TRBV6-1 to TRBJ2-7; 8 bases map to TRBD2. CDR1 and CDR2 from the germline V gene are MNHNS and SASEGT. This CDR3 contains 14 residues. V was clipped by 8 bases and J by 1 base; unmatched bases: 7. CDR3 protein: CASDETSGSYEQYF. CDR3 DNA sequence: TGTGCCAGCGACGAAACTAGCGGATCCTACGAGCAGTACTTC.

As concerns this clonotype: Compared with germline, one end of the junction differs, possibly owing to a read error. The chain is built from TRBV12-3 or TRBV12-4 and TRBJ1-5, with D uncertain. CDR3 length equals 14 residues. The CDR3 loop reads CARSQVPSNQPKHF. The CDR3 nucleotides are TGTGCCAGAAGTCAAGTACCTAGCAATCAGCCCAAGCATTTT.

The chain uses TRBV7-2 and TRBJ1-5; possible D gene TRBD1, 5 bases. V was trimmed by 3 bases and J by 11 bases, leaving 20 bases between them. The CDR3 length is 15 residues. Germline V gene sequence: CDR1 SGHTA, CDR2 FQGNSA. As DNA, the CDR3 is TGTGCCAGCAGCTTGGTCACACCCCGGGGGGGAGCCCAGCATTTT. It codes for CASSLVTPRGGAQHF.

Turning to this clonotype: A much larger clone lies one base from this, so it may be a read error. The V gene is TRBV28, the J gene TRBJ1-3, with D perhaps matching TRBD1 (5 bases). Germline V gene lookup returns CDR1 MDHEN and CDR2 SYDVKM. V was trimmed by 8 bases and J by 0 bases, leaving 14 bases between them. CDR3 length: 15 residues. CDR3 sequence reads: CASGPTGFSGNTIYF. CDR3 bases: TGTGCCAGCGGCCCCACAGGATTCTCTGGAAACACCATATATTTT.

In its sample, this clonotype was seen a few times. The rearrangement joins TRBV29-1 to TRBJ1-1; D ambiguous. The CDR3 is 14 residues long. The V end was cut by 3 bases, the J end by 4 bases, with 15 bases between. CDR1 and CDR2 (germline): SQVTM, ANQGSEA. The CDR3 DNA follows: TGCAGCGTTGATTTTAGGCAGTCATTCACTGAAGCTTTCTTT. Its translation is CSVDFRQSFTEAFF.

The chain links TRBV12-5 to TRBJ1-1; no definite D call. The CDR3 extends over 13 amino acids. Trimming took off 2 bases at V and 4 bases at J, with 8 bases between the two ends. Germline assignment: CDR1 LGHNT and CDR2 FRNRAP. The CDR3 protein is CASGLQESTEAFF. The CDR3 bases are TGTGCTAGTGGTTTGCAGGAGAGCACTGAAGCTTTCTTT.

This clonotype was counted only a few times. The gene calls are TRBV7-6 and TRBJ2-7; no clear D. V lost 5 bases to trimming and J lost 5 bases, with 13 bases between them. This CDR3 spans 13 amino acids. Per the germline V gene, CDR1 is SGHVS and CDR2 is FNYEAQ. The CDR3 DNA reads TGTGCCAGCAGCGAAACAGTCGGAAACGAGCAGTACTTC. Amino acids: CASSETVGNEQYF.

This clonotype was seen only a few times. One base away lies a much larger clone, so this may be a sequencing read error. The chain is built from TRBV27 and TRBJ1-2; 12 bases line up with TRBD1. Germline CDR1 reads MNHEY; CDR2 reads SMNVEV (reference sequence). This CDR3 has 15 residues. CDR3: CASPPGGTGGNGFTF. The CDR3 nucleotides are TGTGCCAGCCCACCGGGAGGGACAGGGGGCAATGGCTTCACCTTC.

V and J are TRBV19 and TRBJ1-5, with TRBD1 identical over 7 bases. CDR3 length equals 16 residues. V trimming: 7 bases; J trimming: 0 bases; junction bases outside the gene matches: 9. Germline values: CDR1 LNHDA, CDR2 SQIVND (reference sequence). For the CDR3, the DNA is TGTGCCAGTACCCCGGACAGGTCATATAGCAATCAGCCCCAGCATTTT. The encoded protein is CASTPDRSYSNQPQHF. Filled out from reference TRBV19 and TRBJ1-5, the complete variable domain reads DGGITQSPKYLFRKEGQNVTLSCEQNLNHDAMYWYRQDPGQGLRLIYYSQIVNDFQKGDIAEGYSVSREKKESFPLTVTSAQKNPTAFYLCASTPDRSYSNQPQHFGDGTRLSIL.

A few counts support this clonotype. V usage is TRBV27 and J usage is TRBJ2-1; TRBD2 aligns across 7 bases. The CDR3 is made up of 15 amino acids. V was clipped by 5 bases and J by 0 bases; unmatched bases: 4. Germline V CDR1 and CDR2: MNHEY, SMNVEV (reference sequence). In DNA form, the CDR3 reads TGTGCCAGCAGTAGGGAGGGCCCCTCCTACAATGAGCAGTTCTTC. Encoded protein: CASSREGPSYNEQFF.

The gene calls are TRBV20-1 and TRBJ2-1; the D call may be TRBD1 or TRBD2 (5 bases each). Germline V gives CDR1 DFQATT, CDR2 SNEGSKA (reference sequence). Trimming took off 6 bases at V and 6 bases at J, with 15 bases between the two ends. The CDR3 covers 13 residues. The CDR3 reads CSASSPRVNEQFF. CDR3 DNA sequence: TGCAGTGCATCTAGCCCCAGGGTCAATGAGCAGTTCTTC.

This clonotype was seen a few times. V gene TRBV6-1 combines with J gene TRBJ2-5; 8 bases line up with TRBD1. This CDR3 region has 14 residues. Unmatched junction bases numbered 4, after V lost 3 bases and J lost 4 bases. Germline CDR1 and CDR2: MNHNS and SASEGT. This chain's CDR3 is CASSEGRGLETQYF. The CDR3 bases are TGTGCCAGCAGTGAGGGCAGGGGGCTAGAGACCCAGTACTTC.